This is a list of T cell receptor beta chains from one sample in a study of blood T cell repertoires in COVID-19. TCRdb keeps only in-frame clones here, not all; method: immunoSEQ multiplex PCR. Of around 150,000 clones listed, around 89% are singletons. The sequencing input was peripheral blood. All receptors come from a woman in her sixties with active COVID-19. Both conserved end residues are part of each CDR3.

V gene	J gene	CDR3 protein
TRBV4-2	TRBJ2-2	CASSQVGAGPNTGELFF
TRBV6-6	TRBJ2-1	CASQDSGSMRNNEQFF
TRBV7-9	TRBJ2-1	CASSLGEPGLAGGHNEQFF
TRBV4-2	TRBJ2-3	CASSQGQGALTDTQYF
TRBV29-1	TRBJ1-2	CSVTLTGGSGYTF
TRBV18	TRBJ1-4	CASSHGTATNEKLFF
TRBV5-1	TRBJ2-2	CASSLIQGRTGELFF
TRBV9	TRBJ2-7	CASSQGRGGEQYF
TRBV21-1	TRBJ2-2	CASSKPGTSGTGGTGELFF
TRBV30	TRBJ1-5	CAWSVGSNQPQHF
TRBV29-1	TRBJ2-7	CSVEDGAYEQYF
TRBV5-5	TRBJ1-2	CASSLSPSESYGYTF
TRBV3-1/TRBV3-2	TRBJ1-4	CASSQPTGMMFF
TRBV29-1	TRBJ2-3	CSVRPGQGGTDTQYF
TRBV11-3	TRBJ2-1	CASSPRGAGGYNEQFF
TRBV6-5	TRBJ2-1	CASGLHNEQFF
TRBV5-5	TRBJ1-1	CASSLDGDRGNRAFF
TRBV4-3	TRBJ1-2	CASSQDRDLTYGYTF
TRBV28	TRBJ1-2	CASSSPGQGYGYTF
TRBV20-1	TRBJ1-6	CSARMGGPLHF
TRBV5-8	TRBJ1-5	CASSPQGADQPQHF
TRBV10-3	TRBJ2-3	CAISESGANSPDTQYF
TRBV4-3	TRBJ1-4	CASSRGTGAFEKLFF
TRBV11-2	TRBJ2-1	CASSISGTSRRKFF
TRBV4-1	TRBJ2-5	CASSQGTSGIETQYF
TRBV5-1	TRBJ2-1	CASSLEASGRSDEQFF
TRBV5-1	TRBJ1-1	CASSPRDRTNTEAFF
TRBV7-8	TRBJ1-2	CASSLAQGIDYTF
TRBV18	TRBJ2-3	CASSPQISGGPTDTQYF
TRBV9	TRBJ2-3	CASSARGLAGVPDTQYF
TRBV30	TRBJ1-2	CAWSGGLRGYTF
TRBV19	TRBJ1-2	CASSIPGEGRDYGYTF
TRBV14	TRBJ2-3	CASSKGDAGVGLGTDTQYF
TRBV5-1	TRBJ1-2	CASSLDLGDTYGYTF
TRBV7-2	TRBJ2-5	CASSPGLAERLETQYF
TRBV12-3/TRBV12-4	TRBJ2-5	CASTPWGEETQYF
TRBV10-2	TRBJ2-1	CASSEWLAADSYNEQFF
TRBV7-2	TRBJ2-7	CASSSPGGASSYEQYF
TRBV7-9	TRBJ2-7	CASSLDLGLASYEQYF
TRBV4-1	TRBJ2-7	CASSQEPHRQTLAYEQYF
TRBV18	TRBJ2-3	CASSPQLGGPDTQYF
TRBV5-1	TRBJ2-1	CASSLRTTHTYNEQFF
TRBV6-5	TRBJ1-2	CASSYSRTGSYGYTF
TRBV10-3	TRBJ1-2	CAISSGTGDGYTF
TRBV7-9	TRBJ1-4	CASSLGDRVATNEKLFF
TRBV27	TRBJ1-2	CASSGRTGGLSFTF
TRBV20-1	TRBJ1-1	CGRVGNTEAFF
TRBV2	TRBJ2-1	CASSEGILTRNEQFF
TRBV3-1/TRBV3-2	TRBJ2-5	CASSYSLLAGVRETQYF
TRBV19	TRBJ2-1	CASSIAARSSYNEQFF
TRBV5-1	TRBJ2-7	CASSGGQGDYEQYF
TRBV6-1	TRBJ2-2	CASSEMAGVSTGELFF
TRBV7-2	TRBJ1-2	CASNLGSTGGFGYTF
TRBV5-1	TRBJ2-1	CASSLISGIPNEQFF
TRBV5-1	TRBJ1-1	CASSTGGGNTEAFF